This T cell receptor beta chain was profiled in a study of T cell changes during pregnancy in multiple sclerosis. Clones were read by immunoSEQ multiplex PCR, and TCRdb kept only the in-frame ones, dropping some. The sample includes roughly 45,000 clones, 85% to 90% seen only once; the top ten take under 1.5%. Germline values: CDR1 SGHRS, CDR2 YFSETQ. The CDR3 has 14 residues. Trimming cost V 1 base and J 8 bases; bases outside gene matches: 5. Sequencing was performed on peripheral blood, taken in the first trimester of pregnancy. This chain links TRBV5-1 with TRBJ1-4; TRBD1 matches 7 bases. This sequence was found in a female donor in good health, enrolled as a control in a pregnancy study. This CDR3 reads CASSLRGLMEKLFF. The CDR3, as DNA: TGCGCCAGCAGCTTGAGGGGGCTTATGGAAAAACTGTTTTTT.